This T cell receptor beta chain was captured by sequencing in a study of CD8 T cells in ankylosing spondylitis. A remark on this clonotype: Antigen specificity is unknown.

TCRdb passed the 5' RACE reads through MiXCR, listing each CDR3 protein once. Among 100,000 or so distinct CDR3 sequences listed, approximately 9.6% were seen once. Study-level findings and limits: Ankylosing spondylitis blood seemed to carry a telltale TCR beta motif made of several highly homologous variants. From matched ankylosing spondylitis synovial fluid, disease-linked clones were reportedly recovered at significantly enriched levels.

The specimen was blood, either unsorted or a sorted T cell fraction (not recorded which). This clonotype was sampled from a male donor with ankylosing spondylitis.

The CDR3 is CSVEDPMNTGELFF. The CDR3 DNA reads TGCAGCGTTGAAGATCCAATGAACACCGGGGAGCTGTTTTTT. The chain employs TRBV29-1 and TRBJ2-2; D not certain. CDR1 is SQVTM and CDR2 is ANQGSEA in the germline V gene. V was shortened by 0 bases and J by 1 base, with 6 bases between the two germline ends. The CDR3 has 14 amino acids.